This T cell receptor beta chain stems from a study of blood T cell repertoires in COVID-19. Turning to the study itself: There were acute and convalescent COVID-19 samples, and they came from the United States, Italy and Spain.

Germline V CDR1 and CDR2: WNHNN, SYGVQD (reference sequence). V was shortened by 2 bases and J by 7 bases, with 18 bases between the two germline ends. There are 15 residues in the CDR3. Clones were sequenced by immunoSEQ multiplex PCR, and TCRdb holds only the in-frame ones, with some missing. Of over 250,000 clones in the sample, about 89% were seen once. The genes are TRBV10-1 and TRBJ2-7, with D possibly TRBD2 on 6 matching bases. The sequencing input was peripheral blood. The source is a man in his forties or fifties who had recovered from COVID-19. CDR3 sequence reads: CASSERAGGLREQYF. The CDR3 DNA reads as TGCGCCAGCAGTGAGCGGGCAGGAGGGTTGAGGGAGCAGTACTTC.